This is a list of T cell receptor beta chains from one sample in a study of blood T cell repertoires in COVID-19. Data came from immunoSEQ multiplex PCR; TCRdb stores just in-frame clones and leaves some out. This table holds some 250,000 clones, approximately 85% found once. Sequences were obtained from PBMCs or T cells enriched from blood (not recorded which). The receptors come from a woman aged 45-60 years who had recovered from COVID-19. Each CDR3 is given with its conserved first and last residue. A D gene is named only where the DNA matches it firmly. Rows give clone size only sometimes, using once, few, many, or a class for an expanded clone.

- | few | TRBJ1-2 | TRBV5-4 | TGTGCCAGCAGCCAGGAGGGGCAGGGCTGGTTTCGATACACCTTC | CASSQEGQGWFRYTF
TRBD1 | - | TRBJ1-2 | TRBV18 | TGTGCCAGCTCAGCCGGGACAGGTACATATGGCTACACCTTC | CASSAGTGTYGYTF
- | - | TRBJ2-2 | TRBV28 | TGTGCCTCAACCAGGTCCACCGGGGAGCTGTTTTTT | CASTRSTGELFF
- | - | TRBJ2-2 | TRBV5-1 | TGCGCCAGCAGCTTGGTGAGCGGTTCCGGGGAGCTGTTTTTT | CASSLVSGSGELFF
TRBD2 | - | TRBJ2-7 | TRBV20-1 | TGCAGTGCCAGTAGCGGGAGAGCCTCCTACGAGCAGTACTTC | CSASSGRASYEQYF
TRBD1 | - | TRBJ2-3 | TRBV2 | TGTGCCAGTAACCGGGACAGGGAAAAAGATACGCAGTATTTT | CASNRDREKDTQYF
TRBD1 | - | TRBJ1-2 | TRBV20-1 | TGCAGTGCTAGTCGGCAGGGGGTGCACATTCCGGGTGGCTACACCTTC | CSASRQGVHIPGGYTF
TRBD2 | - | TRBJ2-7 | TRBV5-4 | TGTGCCAGCAGCCCCGGGGGAAGCGGGGAGGAGGAGCAGTACTTC | CASSPGGSGEEEQYF
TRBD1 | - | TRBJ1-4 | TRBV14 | TGTGCCAGCAGCCAACAGGGGGCGAATGAAAAACTGTTTTTT | CASSQQGANEKLFF
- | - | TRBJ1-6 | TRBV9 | TGTGCCAGCAGCCCAATCAGGGAAGGCAATTCACCCCTCCACTTT | CASSPIREGNSPLHF
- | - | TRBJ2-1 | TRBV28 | TGTGCCAGCAGTTTAGGAGGGGCCGGGAATGAGCAGTTCTTC | CASSLGGAGNEQFF
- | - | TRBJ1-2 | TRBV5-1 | TGCGCCAGCAGCTTTGGACACGGTTTAACTAACTATGGCTACACCTTC | CASSFGHGLTNYGYTF
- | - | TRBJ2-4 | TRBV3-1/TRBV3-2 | TGTGCCAGCACCCCCCCAGGGGTCTATGACATTCAGTACTTC | CASTPPGVYDIQYF
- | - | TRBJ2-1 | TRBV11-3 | TGTGCCAGCAGCTTGGCGACCGGGAGCTCCTACAATGAGCAGTTCTTC | CASSLATGSSYNEQFF
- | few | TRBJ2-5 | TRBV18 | TGTGCCAGCTCACCCAGGATGGGGGCCGGTCAAGAGACCCAGTACTTC | CASSPRMGAGQETQYF
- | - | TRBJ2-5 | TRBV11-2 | TGTGCCAGCAGCCGGCGGGGCAGTTTTCGCCAAGAGACCCAGTACTTC | CASSRRGSFRQETQYF
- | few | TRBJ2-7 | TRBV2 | TGTGCCAGCAGTGAGGGGACACTTAGCCTTTACGAGCAGTACTTC | CASSEGTLSLYEQYF
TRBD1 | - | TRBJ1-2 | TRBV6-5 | TGTGCCAGCAGTTACTCCTTGTTAGGGGGCTTTGGCTACACCTTC | CASSYSLLGGFGYTF